This is a list of T cell receptor beta chains from one sample in a study of blood T cell repertoires in COVID-19. Clones were read by immunoSEQ multiplex PCR, and TCRdb kept only the in-frame ones, dropping some. Among about 160,000 clones, 80% to 85% were seen once, and the ten largest hold roughly 9%. The sample was peripheral blood. Receptor source: a woman over 75 with active or convalescent COVID-19. Both conserved end residues are part of each CDR3. Fields, in order: CDR3 length, J gene, V gene, clone size, D gene, CDR3 DNA, CDR3 protein. The D gene is left open where the match is weak. Size values are once, few and many counts, or a class for expanded clones, and some rows have none.

len: 15; j_gene: TRBJ1-1; v_gene: TRBV7-2; abundance: -; d_gene: -; CDR3nt: TGTGCCAGCAGCCCATCCGCGGTTATGAACACTGAAGCTTTCTTT; CDR3aa: CASSPSAVMNTEAFF
len: 15; j_gene: TRBJ1-1; v_gene: TRBV5-1; abundance: -; d_gene: -; CDR3nt: TGCGCCAGCGGCTTGGGGGAGGGAGGAAGCACTGAAGCTTTCTTT; CDR3aa: CASGLGEGGSTEAFF
len: 15; j_gene: TRBJ2-1; v_gene: TRBV3-1/TRBV3-2; abundance: -; d_gene: TRBD2; CDR3nt: TGTGCCAGCAGCCGACTAGCGGGGACATACAATGAGCAGTTCTTC; CDR3aa: CASSRLAGTYNEQFF
len: 15; j_gene: TRBJ2-7; v_gene: TRBV6-5; abundance: few; d_gene: TRBD1; CDR3nt: TGTGCCAGCAGTACCCCGACAGGGGGCAGGTACGAGCAGTACTTC; CDR3aa: CASSTPTGGRYEQYF
len: 14; j_gene: TRBJ1-1; v_gene: TRBV28; abundance: -; d_gene: -; CDR3nt: TGTGCCAGCAGTTCCGCCGGGGTCAGCACTGAAGCTTTCTTT; CDR3aa: CASSSAGVSTEAFF
len: 16; j_gene: TRBJ2-2; v_gene: TRBV19; abundance: -; d_gene: TRBD1; CDR3nt: TGTGCCAGTAGCCCGATCCGACAGGGCGGCACCGGGGAGCTGTTTTTT; CDR3aa: CASSPIRQGGTGELFF
len: 15; j_gene: TRBJ1-1; v_gene: TRBV20-1; abundance: few; d_gene: -; CDR3nt: TGCAGGGCCAGTGATAATCGACAGGAACGACCTGAAGCTTTCTTT; CDR3aa: CRASDNRQERPEAFF
len: 17; j_gene: TRBJ1-5; v_gene: TRBV19; abundance: -; d_gene: -; CDR3nt: TGTGCCAGTAGTACGGAACACAGGAGAACGAGCAATCAGCCCCAGCATTTT; CDR3aa: CASSTEHRRTSNQPQHF
len: 15; j_gene: TRBJ2-3; v_gene: TRBV10-3; abundance: once; d_gene: TRBD2; CDR3nt: TGTGCCACCCTGGGAGGGACGGAAGTCACAGATACGCAGTATTTT; CDR3aa: CATLGGTEVTDTQYF
len: 16; j_gene: TRBJ1-6; v_gene: TRBV30; abundance: few; d_gene: -; CDR3nt: TGTGCCTGGAGTGTCCGTCTCCCCTCCTATAATTCACCCCTCCACTTT; CDR3aa: CAWSVRLPSYNSPLHF
len: 15; j_gene: TRBJ1-1; v_gene: TRBV4-2; abundance: -; d_gene: TRBD1; CDR3nt: TGTGCCAGCAGCCAAGATCGGGGACAGGGGACTGAAGCTTTCTTT; CDR3aa: CASSQDRGQGTEAFF
len: 16; j_gene: TRBJ2-2; v_gene: TRBV5-4; abundance: -; d_gene: TRBD1; CDR3nt: TGTGCCAGCAGCCCTCCAGGACAGGGCAGGACCGGGGAGCTGTTTTTT; CDR3aa: CASSPPGQGRTGELFF
len: 16; j_gene: TRBJ2-7; v_gene: TRBV6-1; abundance: -; d_gene: TRBD1; CDR3nt: TGTGCCAGCAGAGAACACGGGACAGGGAAGCCTTACGAGCAGTACTTC; CDR3aa: CASREHGTGKPYEQYF